This T cell receptor beta chain was recorded in a study of identical twins. Study conclusions and caveats: There were fewer insertions in abundant cord blood beta clonotypes, but memory repertoires showed no such pattern. The study reached conclusions through statistical analysis that was cross-sectional, not following the same donors.

Using its own MiXCR run on the 5' RACE reads, TCRdb lists one record per CDR3 protein. The sample holds more than 350,000 distinct CDR3 sequences, roughly 10% seen once. With regard to this clonotype: Its antigen is undetermined.

The germline V gene encodes CDR1 SGHAT and CDR2 FQNNGV. The ends were cut back, 5 bases at V and 4 bases at J, with 16 bases in the middle. The CDR3 covers 15 residues. This sequence joins TRBV11-2 and TRBJ2-3; maybe TRBD2 (6 bases). This receptor was taken from a woman between 50 and 59 years old in good health. Sequencing was done on a sample of naive T cells sorted from blood. The CDR3 DNA is TGTGCCAGCAGCCCCGGGGGAGAGGTTGCAGATACGCAGTATTTT. This gives the protein CASSPGGEVADTQYF.